One and the same sample provided the 8 T cell receptor beta chains below, sequenced in a study of memory CD4+ T cells and cytomegalovirus serostatus. The sort gate was single viable CD3+CD4+CD8-CD45RO+ cells for memory CD4+ T cells. Assay used: immunoSEQ multiplex PCR; TCRdb lists only in-frame clones, some missing. Among tens of thousands of clones listed, over 70% were seen once. Material for sequencing was memory CD4+ T cells from blood. The receptors derive from an adult in good health and CMV-seropositive.

The chain employs TRBV18 and TRBJ2-1; D is unclear. The CDR3 has 13 amino acids. Trimming pared 7 bases from V and 9 bases from J, leaving 16 bases between. CDR1 KGHSH and CDR2 LQKENI come from the germline V gene. DNA for the CDR3: TGTGCCAGCTTTTCGGGCGCCTACGTTGAGCAGTTCTTC. Encoded protein: CASFSGAYVEQFF.

In its sample, this clone was seen a few times. The V and J genes are TRBV4-3 and TRBJ2-3; maybe TRBD2 (5 bases). Germline V CDR1 and CDR2: LGHNA, YSLEER. The V end lost 4 bases, the J end lost 3 bases, and 8 bases lay between the germline ends. The CDR3 length is 13 residues. As DNA, the CDR3 is TGCGCCAGCAGCCCCCAGCGGACAGATACGCAGTATTTT. It codes for CASSPQRTDTQYF.

The chain carries TRBV4-1 and TRBJ2-7, with 9 bases fitting TRBD1. The V gene's germline CDR1 is MGHRA and CDR2 YSYEKL. Trimming cost V 0 bases and J 5 bases; bases outside gene matches: 14. The CDR3 covers 18 residues. The CDR3 sequence: CASSQDPAGQGILNEQYF. CDR3 coding DNA: TGCGCCAGCAGCCAAGATCCGGCTGGACAGGGGATCCTAAACGAGCAGTACTTC.

This clone is medium-sized. The chain uses TRBV7-2 and TRBJ1-3; D call uncertain. CDR1 SGHTA and CDR2 FQGNSA come from the germline V gene. This CDR3 spans 16 amino acids. V gave up 5 bases and J gave up 2 bases, with 16 bases separating them. CDR3 in amino acids: CASSPATTTTGNTIYF. The CDR3 bases are TGTGCCAGCAGCCCCGCAACAACGACAACTGGAAACACCATATATTTT. The full variable domain, completed using reference TRBV7-2 and TRBJ1-3, is GAGVSQSPSNKVTEKGKDVELRCDPISGHTALYWYRQSLGQGLEFLIYFQGNSAPDKSGLPSDRFSAERTGGSVSTLTIQRTQQEDSAVYLCASSPATTTTGNTIYFGEGSWLTVV.

The rearrangement links TRBV19 to TRBJ1-1; D remains unclear. The CDR3 extends over 13 amino acids. The V gene's germline CDR1 is LNHDA and CDR2 SQIVND (reference sequence). Deletions cut 1 base from V and 7 bases from J, with 10 bases between. The CDR3 reads CASSIGLHDEAFF. The CDR3 DNA sequence: TGTGCCAGTAGTATAGGACTCCACGATGAAGCTTTCTTT.

The chain is built from TRBV27 and TRBJ2-7; 8 positions agree with TRBD2. The germline gives CDR1 MNHEY, CDR2 SMNVEV (reference sequence). V dropped 5 bases and J dropped 1; count of bases not matched to a gene: 7. The CDR3 runs 15 residues. The chain's CDR3 is CASSITSGTSYEQYV. The DNA for the CDR3 is TGTGCCAGCAGTATAACTAGCGGCACTTCCTACGAGCAGTACGTC.

This clone was picked up one time. This sequence joins TRBV4-2 and TRBJ2-7; TRBD2 might be the D (5 bases). Germline V gives CDR1 LGHNA, CDR2 YNFKEQ. The CDR3 consists of 14 residues. The V end was cut by 1 base, the J end by 3 bases, with 10 bases between. The DNA of the CDR3 is TGTGCCAGCAGCCAAGGGACGGGAAACTACGAGCAGTACTTC. This sequence encodes CASSQGTGNYEQYF.

V gene TRBV5-1 combines with J gene TRBJ2-1; 8 nucleotides align to TRBD2. V was clipped by 4 bases and J by 8 bases; unmatched bases: 8. CDR1 is SGHRS, CDR2 YFSETQ, per germline. The length of the CDR3 is 14 residues. The CDR3 coding sequence is TGCGCCAGCAGCCCGGGGACTAGTAGTCATGAGCAGTTCTTC. It translates to CASSPGTSSHEQFF.